The present entry profiles one TCR beta chain with its context. Its matching antigen is unknown. The CDR3 covers 10 residues. Germline-derived CDR1 and CDR2 are SEHNR and FQNEAQ (reference sequence). The V and J ends lost 1 base and 7 bases respectively, with 2 bases between them. The sample comes from a study of CD8+CD57+ T cells in acquired aplastic anemia. The wider study: The sorted CD4+ and CD8+ cells yielded an average approximately 3 ug of DNA. Researchers reported that healthy donors averaged approximately 10 million reads for CD4+ cells. Points from the study as a whole: Around 29 CD8+ CDR3 sequences were shared between patients and controls.

Profiles of TCR beta VDJ and CDR3 were generated from a genomic DNA template. TCRdb re-called the reads with MiXCR, one entry per CDR3 protein. The sample contains around 130,000 distinct CDR3 sequences, around 50% of which appear only once. Source material: sorted CD4+, CD8+, or CD8+CD57+ T cells (not recorded which) from PBMCs. The gene calls are TRBV7-9 and TRBJ2-7; D call uncertain. The clonotype originates from a human donor in good health, serving as a control. The CDR3 DNA follows: TGTGCCAGCAGCTTAGGGGAGCAGTACTTC. Protein: CASSLGEQYF. The full variable domain, in which reference TRBV7-9 and TRBJ2-7 provide the parts outside the CDR3, is DTGVSQNPRHKITKRGQNVTFRCDPISEHNRLYWYRQTLGQGPEFLTYFQNEAQLEKSRLLSDRFSAERPKGSFSTLEIQRTEQGDSAMYLCASSLGEQYFGPGTRLTVT.